This T cell receptor beta chain was observed in a study of spatial heterogeneity in lung cancer. The time point was: sample taken at primary tumor resection. This CDR3 region has 17 residues. Looked up from germline, CDR1 is KGHDR and CDR2 is SFDVKD. The V and J ends lost 3 bases and 7 bases, in that order; junction bases with no gene match: 13. TCRdb recomputed calls from the 5' RACE reads with MiXCR, one row per CDR3 protein. The table lists some 80,000 distinct CDR3 sequences, roughly 8% of them singletons, with about 6.8% in the top ten. This rearrangement joins TRBV24-1 to TRBJ2-3, with TRBD1 matching over 9 bases. This TCR came from a male donor with early-stage non-small cell lung cancer. The sequences come from PBMCs, collected at surgery. CDR3 protein: CATSDRRTGVERNTQYF. DNA for the CDR3: TGTGCCACCAGTGATCGGCGGACAGGGGTAGAAAGGAATACGCAGTATTTT.